Following are 3 T cell receptor beta chains from one sample sequenced in a study of CD8 T cells in ankylosing spondylitis. TCRdb re-derived calls from the 5' RACE reads in MiXCR, one entry per CDR3 protein. In the table there are about 140,000 distinct CDR3 sequences, about 8% of which are singletons. Material for sequencing was synovial fluid, either unsorted or a sorted T cell fraction (not recorded which). All receptors derive from a male donor with ankylosing spondylitis.

The V call is TRBV4-2, the J call TRBJ2-3; maybe TRBD2 (6 bases). Trimming removed 0 bases from V and 8 bases from J, with 27 bases in between. There are 19 residues in the CDR3. The germline V gene has CDR1 LGHNA and CDR2 YNFKEQ. This CDR3 reads CASSQETSSVGAGPGTQYF. CDR3 DNA: TGTGCCAGCAGCCAAGAGACCTCTAGCGTCGGAGCTGGGCCTGGTACGCAGTATTTT.

The table lists this clonotype with many counts. This sequence joins TRBV7-2 and TRBJ2-3; 9 nucleotides match TRBD1. After removal of 3 bases from V and 0 bases from J, the junction contained 1 base not matched to a gene. Germline V CDR1 and CDR2: SGHTA, FQGNSA. The CDR3 runs to 15 residues. CDR3 nucleotides: TGTGCCAGCAGCTTCGGACAGGGGAGCACAGATACGCAGTATTTT. The encoded protein is CASSFGQGSTDTQYF.

This clonotype was recorded many times. The chain links TRBV5-1 to TRBJ2-7, with D maybe TRBD1 (6 bases). Germline V lookup: CDR1 SGHRS, CDR2 YFSETQ. Trimming took off 0 bases at V and 6 bases at J, with 10 bases between the two ends. CDR3 length equals 13 residues. CDR3 sequence reads: CASSLEGVGEQYF. Here the CDR3 DNA reads TGCGCCAGCAGCTTGGAGGGGGTAGGCGAGCAGTACTTC.